This T cell receptor beta chain emerged from a study of spatial heterogeneity in lung cancer. Broader study findings: At resection, ubiquitous expanded tumor TCRs appeared in blood more than at follow-up.

This clonotype appeared many times. The target antigen is unknown. The CDR3 totals 14 residues. The V and J ends lost 7 bases and 2 bases, in that order; junction bases with no gene match: 9. Germline CDR1 reads SQVTM; CDR2 reads ANQGSEA. TCR cDNA molecules each had a unique molecular identifier. TCRdb re-called the 5' RACE reads with MiXCR, one entry per CDR3 protein. The table records 4,000 or so distinct CDR3 sequences, around 8.4% of them present only once. Time point meaning: sample taken at primary tumor resection. Whole RNA came from tumor, nontumor lung or frozen PBMC and was sequenced without being sorted. A total of some 70 untreated early-stage non-small cell lung cancer patients served as donors.

The sequencing here drew on PBMCs, taken at surgery. The chain has TRBV29-1 and TRBJ2-5; 8 bases line up with TRBD1. This TCR was recovered from a female donor with early-stage non-small cell lung cancer. Here the CDR3 DNA reads TGCAGCGCAGGGGGGACAGGAAAGCAAGAGACCCAGTACTTC. It yields the protein CSAGGTGKQETQYF.